This entry describes one TCR beta chain. What it binds is not known. This entry comes from a study of T cell responses to AZD1222 COVID-19 vaccine. The CDR3 has 11 amino acids. Germline V gene data show CDR1 as DFQATT and CDR2 as SNEGSKA (reference sequence). Trimming cost V 4 bases and J 6 bases, with 10 bases left between them. Sequencing used immunoSEQ multiplex PCR; TCRdb keeps in-frame clones, though not all of them. Altogether about 110,000 clones are present, about 86% being singletons, with the ten largest covering about 3.5%. Whole-study findings and limits: Unmutated variant regions reportedly attract nearly half of all spike-specific TCRs. No repertoire was sampled before or during the peak T cell response, only after it. AZD1222 recipients seropositive at baseline numbered only 5 to 7.

The gene calls are TRBV20-1 and TRBJ2-7; D gene ambiguous. This sequence originates from an adult in good health. The sequencing used peripheral blood, collected on day 0 of AZD1222 vaccination. The CDR3 region is CSAMGLGEQYF. CDR3 DNA: TGCAGTGCTATGGGCTTGGGCGAGCAGTACTTC.